One sample yielded the 27 T cell receptor beta chains listed below, sequenced in a study of CXCR3-negative and CXCR3-positive naive CD8 T cells. The TRB libraries of cDNA were built by UMI-labeled 5' RACE. Each CDR3 protein gets one entry in TCRdb, which reprocessed the 5' RACE reads and gives no DNA. Recorded for this sample: 70,000 to 95,000 distinct CDR3 sequences. Sequencing was performed on naive CXCR3- CD8+ T cells from blood. As to subset: CD45RO-CCR7+CD27+CD95- naive CD8+ T cells lacking CXCR3 (TNR3-). These receptors all stem from a human donor in good health. Some clones in this sample may be carry-over from other donors' samples.

This chain uses TRBV5-1 with TRBJ2-1; TCRdb's D gene call, TRBD2, goes unchecked for lack of DNA. The CDR3 spans 14 residues. Germline V lookup: CDR1 SGHRS, CDR2 YFSETQ. The CDR3 protein is CASSLSGGYNEQFF.

The CDR3 spells CASSLQGVTEAFF. This rearrangement joins TRBV12-3 or TRBV12-4 to TRBJ1-1; TCRdb proposes TRBD1, but this gene call is untestable without DNA. This CDR3 has 13 amino acids.

CDR3 loop: CATSREGQLGSQETQYF. J is TRBJ2-5 and V is TRBV15; TCRdb proposes TRBD1, but this gene call is untestable without DNA. The CDR3 loop spans 17 amino acids. Germline V gene lookup returns CDR1 LNHNV and CDR2 YYDKDF (reference sequence).

This chain links TRBV9 with TRBJ2-7; TCRdb selects TRBD2, and the lack of DNA leaves this call unchecked. CDR3 length: 14 amino acids. Looked up from germline, CDR1 is SGDLS and CDR2 is YYNGEE. The CDR3 spells CASSIGLAGREQYF.

This chain uses TRBV28 with TRBJ2-1; TCRdb returns TRBD1, unconfirmable since there is no DNA. From germline, CDR1 is MDHEN and CDR2 SYDVKM. This CDR3 region has 15 residues. This chain's CDR3 is CASSERGRGNNEQFF.

V gene TRBV28 combines with J gene TRBJ1-5. From germline, CDR1 is MDHEN and CDR2 SYDVKM. CDR3 length: 14 residues. This CDR3 reads CASSLHSYNQPQHF.

J is TRBJ2-7 and V is TRBV28; with no DNA, the TCRdb D assignment of TRBD1 cannot be verified. The germline CDR1 and CDR2 sequences are MDHEN and SYDVKM. CDR3 length equals 12 residues. The CDR3 sequence is CASRRGGYEQYF.

CDR3 loop: CASSLSPDRAGELFF. V and J are TRBV27 and TRBJ2-2; TCRdb indicates TRBD1, and absent DNA this call remains unverified. Per germline, CDR1 MNHEY and CDR2 SMNVEV (reference sequence). The CDR3 has 15 amino acids.

V usage is TRBV28 and J usage is TRBJ2-7; TCRdb names TRBD1, which stays unverified in the absence of DNA. The CDR3 runs to 12 residues. CDR1 and CDR2 (germline): MDHEN, SYDVKM. CDR3 in amino acids: CASRDRGYEQYF.

The chain's CDR3 is CASSLVIRGSNYGYTF. V gene TRBV7-8 combines with J gene TRBJ1-2; absent DNA, TCRdb's TRBD1 call cannot be checked. CDR1 and CDR2 (germline): SGHVS, FQNEAQ. This CDR3 is built from 16 residues.

The J gene is TRBJ2-7, the V gene TRBV4-1; TCRdb indicates TRBD1, and absent DNA this call remains unverified. The CDR3 spans 15 residues. The germline V gene has CDR1 MGHRA and CDR2 YSYEKL. CDR3 amino acids: CASSQDRDRDYEQYF.

J is TRBJ2-7 and V is TRBV9; TCRdb indicates TRBD2, and absent DNA this call remains unverified. This CDR3 comprises 14 residues. Looked up from germline, CDR1 is SGDLS and CDR2 is YYNGEE. The CDR3 sequence is CASSGGREPYEQYF.

V usage is TRBV29-1 and J usage is TRBJ2-7; the TCRdb call, TRBD1, lacks DNA for checking. The CDR3 is 12 amino acids. The germline gives CDR1 SQVTM, CDR2 ANQGSEA. The CDR3 sequence: CSVGQGEDEQYF.

The V and J genes are TRBV7-6 and TRBJ2-1; there is no DNA to check the TCRdb D call of TRBD1. The CDR3 loop spans 17 amino acids. Germline CDR1 and CDR2: SGHVS and FNYEAQ. This CDR3 reads CASSLSRGGGNENEQFF.

The gene calls are TRBV7-9 and TRBJ2-7; TCRdb names TRBD2, which stays unverified in the absence of DNA. Germline V gene lookup returns CDR1 SEHNR and CDR2 FQNEAQ (reference sequence). The CDR3 loop spans 13 amino acids. CDR3 sequence reads: CASSFPASYEQYF.

The V and J genes are TRBV5-1 and TRBJ2-3; TCRdb selects TRBD2, and the lack of DNA leaves this call unchecked. This CDR3 is built from 13 residues. CDR1 SGHRS and CDR2 YFSETQ come from the germline V gene. The CDR3 here is CASREEGTDTQYF.

The chain couples TRBV19 to TRBJ1-1; TCRdb reports TRBD1, a call that lacks DNA to check it against. Germline V gene data show CDR1 as LNHDA and CDR2 as SQIVND (reference sequence). The CDR3 is 12 residues long. This chain's CDR3 is CASIGGVAEAFF.

The J gene is TRBJ2-1, the V gene TRBV4-1. The length of the CDR3 is 16 residues. Germline V gives CDR1 MGHRA, CDR2 YSYEKL. The CDR3: CASSQDTGNSYNEQFF.

This rearrangement joins TRBV6-1 to TRBJ2-5; TCRdb lists TRBD2, though no DNA is available to test this call. Per the germline V gene, CDR1 is MNHNS and CDR2 is SASEGT. The CDR3 sequence is 18 residues long. The CDR3 sequence: CASSPKLAGEHSQETQYF.

The chain recombines TRBV4-3 with TRBJ1-2. CDR1 and CDR2 (germline): LGHNA, YSLEER. The CDR3 has 15 amino acids. CDR3 amino acids: CASSQDYPDYYGYTF.

This sequence joins TRBV4-2 and TRBJ2-5; lacking DNA, the TRBD2 call made by TCRdb goes unchecked. This CDR3 contains 17 residues. Germline V gene data show CDR1 as LGHNA and CDR2 as YNFKEQ. CDR3 region: CASSQRTSGGRGETQYF.

The chain is built from TRBV18 and TRBJ1-6; TCRdb gives TRBD1 as the D gene, but with no DNA this cannot be confirmed. The CDR3 spans 16 residues. CDR1 is KGHSH and CDR2 is LQKENI in the germline V gene. CDR3 residues: CASSPKEQGEDSPLHF.

The chain links TRBV29-1 to TRBJ2-1; TCRdb's D call, TRBD1, is unchecked because there is no DNA. CDR3 length: 12 amino acids. CDR1 is SQVTM and CDR2 is ANQGSEA in the germline V gene. CDR3 loop: CSVDREYNEQFF.

The chain is built from TRBV24-1 and TRBJ2-2; TCRdb selects TRBD1, and the lack of DNA leaves this call unchecked. Germline CDR1 and CDR2: KGHDR and SFDVKD. The CDR3 contains 16 residues. The CDR3 reads CATSDKRTGGFGELFF.

This sequence joins TRBV7-3 and TRBJ2-7; TCRdb's D call, TRBD2, is unchecked because there is no DNA. In germline, CDR1 is SGHTA, CDR2 FQGTGA. The CDR3 runs to 15 residues. The CDR3 protein is CASSLAGGSVYEQYF.

The chain has TRBV27 and TRBJ2-7; TCRdb's D gene call, TRBD2, goes unchecked for lack of DNA. CDR1 and CDR2 (germline): MNHEY, SMNVEV (reference sequence). The CDR3 is 22 residues long. The CDR3 sequence: CASISRGGHMKPGLDHAYEQYF.

This chain uses TRBV10-1 with TRBJ2-3. In germline, CDR1 is WNHNN, CDR2 SYGVQD (reference sequence). The CDR3 has 16 residues. CDR3: CASSDLIGTSTDTQYF.